These 2 T cell receptor beta chains share one sample of origin, sequenced in a study of vaccination and CD4 T cells after COVID-19. With the Oncomine TCR Beta short-read assay, DNA from cultured CD4+ T cells was sequenced. TCRdb reanalysed the PCR reads using MiXCR and keeps one entry per CDR3 protein. The sample lists some 21,000 distinct CDR3 sequences; less than 60% were seen once. Their antigens are not known. Treatment denoted: roughly ten-day PBMC culture with coronavirus spike peptide pools or control peptides (ViraFEST assay). The sequenced material came from CD4+ T cells from blood, cultured in vitro. The receptors were sampled from a human donor who had recovered from COVID-19.

The rearrangement links TRBV2 to TRBJ1-2; no reliable D call. V shed 8 bases and J shed 5 bases, with 12 bases lying between them. Looked up from germline, CDR1 is SNHLY and CDR2 is FYNNEI. CDR3 length equals 12 residues. CDR3 residues: CASSTDPYGYTF. The DNA for the CDR3 is TGTGCCAGCTCTACCGACCCTTATGGCTACACCTTC.

This clonotype turned up a few times. This chain joins TRBV6-5 and TRBJ2-3; TRBD1 might be the D (6 bases). CDR3 length: 15 amino acids. Between the trimmed V and J ends, which lost 4 bases and 0 bases, there was a span of 11 bases. In germline, CDR1 is MNHEY, CDR2 SVGAGI. Here the CDR3 DNA reads TGTGCCAGCAGTTGGACAGCCCGGAGCACAGATACGCAGTATTTT. This gives the protein CASSWTARSTDTQYF.